Below are 25 T cell receptor beta chains sequenced from a single sample in a study of blood T cell repertoires in COVID-19. Clones were sequenced by immunoSEQ multiplex PCR, and TCRdb holds only the in-frame ones, with some missing. The table has more than 200,000 clones, about 89% seen once. Sequenced: PBMCs or T cells enriched from blood (not recorded which). These receptors came from a woman under 40 who had recovered from COVID-19.

J is TRBJ2-1 and V is TRBV4-3; TRBD2 matches 14 bases. Germline V gene data show CDR1 as LGHNA and CDR2 as YSLEER. The CDR3 runs 17 residues. J gave up 0 bases and V 4 bases, and 2 bases lay outside the gene matches. CDR3 sequence reads: CASSPGTSGSSYNEQFF. In nucleotides, the CDR3 is TGCGCCAGCAGCCCAGGGACTAGCGGGAGCTCCTACAATGAGCAGTTCTTC.

The chain recombines TRBV3-1 (or the pseudogene TRBV3-2) with TRBJ2-7, with D possibly matching TRBD1 (5 bases). Germline V gene lookup returns CDR1 LGHDT and CDR2 YNNKEL (reference sequence). This CDR3 is 14 amino acids long. V shed 0 bases and J shed 3 bases, with 9 bases lying between them. The CDR3 bases are TGTGCCAGCAGCCAAGATAGACAGCTCTACGAGCAGTACTTC. This gives the protein CASSQDRQLYEQYF.

V gene TRBV5-4 combines with J gene TRBJ2-3; D perhaps matches TRBD1 (5 bases). This CDR3 is built from 14 residues. Germline V gene lookup returns CDR1 SGHNT and CDR2 YYREEE (reference sequence). With 4 bases removed from V and 4 bases from J, the gap between germline ends came to 13 bases. The CDR3 DNA sequence: TGTGCCAGCAGCCCAGGGATCAGACCAGATACGCAGTATTTT. Translating gives CASSPGIRPDTQYF.

The chain is built from TRBV5-1 and TRBJ1-2, with D maybe TRBD1 (5 bases). V gave up 2 bases and J gave up 6 bases, with 8 bases separating them. CDR1 is SGHRS and CDR2 is YFSETQ in the germline V gene. The CDR3 consists of 12 residues. The DNA for the CDR3 is TGCGCCAGCAGCTTAACACAGGATGGCTACACCTTC. This codes for CASSLTQDGYTF.

This clone was seen only once. CDR3 bases: TGTGCCAGCAGCTCGAGGGGGCGCGGTCAGCCCCAGCATTTT. Protein sequence: CASSSRGRGQPQHF. The V and J genes are TRBV7-9 and TRBJ1-5; TRBD1 matches at 7 bases. V lost 4 bases to trimming and J lost 6 bases; unmatched junction nucleotides: 6. Germline V CDR1 and CDR2: SEHNR, FQNEAQ (reference sequence). The CDR3 has 14 residues.

V and J are TRBV7-2 and TRBJ2-5; D not certain. The CDR3 runs to 14 residues. Germline V gene lookup returns CDR1 SGHTA and CDR2 FQGNSA. Trimming removed 5 bases from V and 2 bases from J, with 12 bases in between. The CDR3 DNA reads as TGTGCCAGCAGCATTAACAAGAATCAAGAGACCCAGTACTTC. Translating gives CASSINKNQETQYF.

The chain's CDR3 is CASSLDPFSGSPSYNEQFF. In DNA, the CDR3 is TGTGCCAGCAGCTTAGACCCTTTCAGCGGGAGCCCTTCCTACAATGAGCAGTTCTTC. This chain joins TRBV7-2 and TRBJ2-1, with 8 bases matching TRBD2. The CDR3 is 19 residues long. CDR1 and CDR2 from the germline V gene are SGHTA and FQGNSA. J lost 1 base, V lost 1 base, and 12 bases had no gene match.

The chain is built from TRBV5-1 and TRBJ1-1; the D is unclear. The germline V gene has CDR1 SGHRS and CDR2 YFSETQ. V gave up 2 bases and J gave up 2 bases, with 13 bases separating them. There are 15 residues in the CDR3. CDR3 sequence: CASSFAPSENTEAFF. The CDR3 coding sequence is TGCGCCAGCAGCTTTGCCCCATCAGAAAACACTGAAGCTTTCTTT.

The V and J genes are TRBV30 and TRBJ1-6; 10 bases are a match to TRBD1. The CDR3 has 15 amino acids. V lost 4 bases to trimming and J lost 7 bases; unmatched junction nucleotides: 7. Germline V lookup: CDR1 GTSNPN, CDR2 SVGIG (reference sequence). This chain's CDR3 is CAWTPDRGGNSPLHF. CDR3 DNA sequence: TGTGCCTGGACCCCGGACAGGGGGGGCAATTCACCCCTCCACTTT.

The CDR3 sequence: CASRIHANRGLRNEQFF. The CDR3 region has the DNA TGTGCCAGCAGGATACACGCAAACAGGGGACTTCGCAATGAGCAGTTCTTC. This chain uses TRBV28 with TRBJ2-1; a weak D match, TRBD1 (7 bases). Germline CDR1 and CDR2: MDHEN and SYDVKM. CDR3 size: 17 residues. The V gene lost 6 bases and the J gene lost 6 bases, with 24 bases spanning the gap.

V gene TRBV19 combines with J gene TRBJ2-1, with D maybe TRBD1 (8 bases). In germline, CDR1 is LNHDA, CDR2 SQIVND (reference sequence). The germline V and J ends were trimmed by 7 bases and 8 bases, with 21 bases remaining between them. There are 15 residues in the CDR3. CDR3 amino acids: CASTPGGGRGDEQFF. The CDR3 region has the DNA TGTGCCAGTACCCCAGGGGGCGGGAGAGGGGATGAGCAGTTCTTC.

The genes are TRBV7-6 and TRBJ2-1, with 9 bases matching TRBD1. J was trimmed by 7 bases and V by 5 bases; bases with no gene match: 6. The CDR3 totals 14 residues. CDR1 SGHVS and CDR2 FNYEAQ come from the germline V gene. In nucleotides, the CDR3 is TGTGCCAGCAGCCCGGGACAGGGAGGGAATGAGCAGTTCTTC. Translated, it gives CASSPGQGGNEQFF.

This chain links TRBV7-3 with TRBJ2-5, with 12 bases that match TRBD2. The CDR3 has 19 residues. V was pared by 3 bases and J by 2 bases, with 13 bases of the junction left unmatched. Germline V CDR1 and CDR2: SGHTA, FQGTGA. CDR3 protein: CASSFLLKTSGSGQETQYF. The CDR3, as DNA: TGTGCCAGCAGCTTTCTACTAAAGACTAGCGGGAGCGGGCAAGAGACCCAGTACTTC.

The chain joins TRBV5-1 to TRBJ1-5; 10 nucleotides line up with TRBD1. CDR3 size: 15 residues. The germline V gene encodes CDR1 SGHRS and CDR2 YFSETQ. Trimming took 0 bases from V and 4 from J; bases not matched to a gene: 1. CDR3 coding DNA: TGCGCCAGCAGCTTGGGGGACAGGGGAAATCAGCCCCAGCATTTT. Protein sequence: CASSLGDRGNQPQHF.

The chain employs TRBV6-2 or TRBV6-3 and TRBJ2-5; 10 bases map to TRBD2. The CDR3 runs 15 residues. Germline CDR1 MNHEY, CDR2 SVGEGT. Losses at the gene ends were 4 bases for V and 4 bases for J; bases not matched to a gene: 6. The CDR3 nucleotides read TGTGCCAGCAGTTTTAGCGGGAGGAGGCGAGAGACCCAGTACTTC. Its protein product is CASSFSGRRRETQYF.

This rearrangement joins TRBV11-2 to TRBJ1-5; D is undetermined. V was pared by 0 bases and J by 4 bases, with 7 bases between. Germline CDR1 reads SGHAT; CDR2 reads FQNNGV. The CDR3 runs to 14 residues. For the CDR3, the DNA is TGTGCCAGCAGCTTAGAACCCGAGAATCAGCCCCAGCATTTT. This translates into CASSLEPENQPQHF.

The CDR3 here is CAISSGFGQPQHF. CDR3 nucleotides: TGTGCCATCAGCTCGGGTTTCGGGCAGCCCCAGCATTTT. The rearrangement links TRBV10-3 to TRBJ1-5, with D uncertain. This CDR3 has 13 residues. Trimming took off 6 bases at V and 7 bases at J, with 13 bases between the two ends. CDR1 is ENHRY and CDR2 is SYGVKD in the germline V gene.

The chain joins TRBV19 to TRBJ1-5, with TRBD1 identical over 11 bases. Germline loops: CDR1 LNHDA, CDR2 SQIVND (reference sequence). The CDR3 totals 22 residues. The V gene end was trimmed by 4 bases and the J gene end by 2 bases; junction bases not matched to a gene: 22. Written as DNA, the CDR3 is TGTGCCAGTAGTACCGATTATTCCGGGACAGGGGGAGGTTGGGTAGGCAATCAGCCCCAGCATTTT. It is translated as CASSTDYSGTGGGWVGNQPQHF. Combining the CDR3 with reference TRBV19 and TRBJ1-5 gives the whole variable domain DGGITQSPKYLFRKEGQNVTLSCEQNLNHDAMYWYRQDPGQGLRLIYYSQIVNDFQKGDIAEGYSVSREKKESFPLTVTSAQKNPTAFYLCASSTDYSGTGGGWVGNQPQHFGDGTRLSIL.

CDR3 in amino acids: CASGLVVGPQNTGELFF. The CDR3 nucleotides read TGTGCTAGTGGTTTGGTTGTGGGCCCCCAAAACACCGGGGAGCTGTTTTTT. The chain joins TRBV12-5 to TRBJ2-2, with unresolved D. Trimming took off 0 bases at V and 2 bases at J, with 13 bases between the two ends. This CDR3 contains 17 residues. CDR1 is LGHNT and CDR2 is FRNRAP in the germline V gene.

This chain joins TRBV27 and TRBJ1-1; D is perhaps TRBD1 (6 bases). The germline CDR1 and CDR2 sequences are MNHEY and SMNVEV (reference sequence). This CDR3 is 14 amino acids long. V was clipped by 7 bases and J by 3 bases, with 15 bases between them. The CDR3 here is CASKPGAGDTEAFF. CDR3 DNA: TGTGCCAGCAAGCCGGGGGCGGGGGACACTGAAGCTTTCTTT.

The chain employs TRBV2 and TRBJ1-1, with 8 bases that match TRBD1. V gave up 10 bases and J gave up 6 bases; unmatched junction bases: 10. Germline V gene lookup returns CDR1 SNHLY and CDR2 FYNNEI. The CDR3 is 13 residues long. The CDR3, as DNA: TGTGCCATCTTGACAGGGGCAGGACCTGAAGCTTTCTTT. It translates to CAILTGAGPEAFF.

The rearrangement links TRBV9 to TRBJ1-4; 7 bases match TRBD1. Germline-derived CDR1 and CDR2 are SGDLS and YYNGEE. The trim removed 3 bases at V and 5 bases at J, leaving 4 bases unmatched. CDR3 length: 14 residues. The CDR3 here is CASSGGQPNEKLFF. CDR3 DNA sequence: TGTGCCAGCAGCGGGGGACAGCCGAATGAAAAACTGTTTTTT.

This chain joins TRBV28 and TRBJ1-1; D gene unclear. The CDR3 contains 19 residues. Germline CDR1 reads MDHEN; CDR2 reads SYDVKM. Trimming pared 1 base from V and 2 bases from J, leaving 23 bases between. The CDR3 loop reads CASSLSYHTSGEKNTEAFF. CDR3 bases: TGTGCCAGCAGTTTATCATATCATACCTCGGGAGAGAAAAACACTGAAGCTTTCTTT.

The chain joins TRBV20-1 to TRBJ2-7; 9 bases align to TRBD2. Germline values: CDR1 DFQATT, CDR2 SNEGSKA (reference sequence). The CDR3 runs to 14 residues. With 3 bases clipped from V and 5 bases from J, the junction kept 8 bases outside the gene matches. The CDR3 region is CSASFPSGIDEQYF. The CDR3 coding sequence is TGCAGTGCTAGTTTTCCTAGCGGGATCGACGAGCAGTACTTC.

The V call is TRBV21-1, the J call TRBJ2-1; TRBD2, as called in the table, went unchecked against the DNA. TRBV21-1 is recorded as a pseudogene. This CDR3 is built from 16 residues. CDR3 DNA sequence: TGTGCCAGCAGCCGAGGCGGGGGGTACCCCTACAATGAGCAGTTCTTC. It codes for CASSRGGGYPYNEQFF.